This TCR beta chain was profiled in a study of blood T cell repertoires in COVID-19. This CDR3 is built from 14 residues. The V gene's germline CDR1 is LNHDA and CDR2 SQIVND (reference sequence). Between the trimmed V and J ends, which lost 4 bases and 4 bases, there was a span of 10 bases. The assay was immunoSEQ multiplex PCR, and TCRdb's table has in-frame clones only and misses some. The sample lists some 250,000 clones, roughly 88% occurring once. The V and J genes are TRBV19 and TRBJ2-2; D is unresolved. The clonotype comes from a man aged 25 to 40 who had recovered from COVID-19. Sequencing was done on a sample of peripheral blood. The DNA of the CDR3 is TGTGCCAGTAGTAGGGTGACTCGCACCGGGGAGCTGTTTTTT. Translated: CASSRVTRTGELFF. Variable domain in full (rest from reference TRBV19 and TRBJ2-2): DGGITQSPKYLFRKEGQNVTLSCEQNLNHDAMYWYRQDPGQGLRLIYYSQIVNDFQKGDIAEGYSVSREKKESFPLTVTSAQKNPTAFYLCASSRVTRTGELFFGEGSRLTVL.